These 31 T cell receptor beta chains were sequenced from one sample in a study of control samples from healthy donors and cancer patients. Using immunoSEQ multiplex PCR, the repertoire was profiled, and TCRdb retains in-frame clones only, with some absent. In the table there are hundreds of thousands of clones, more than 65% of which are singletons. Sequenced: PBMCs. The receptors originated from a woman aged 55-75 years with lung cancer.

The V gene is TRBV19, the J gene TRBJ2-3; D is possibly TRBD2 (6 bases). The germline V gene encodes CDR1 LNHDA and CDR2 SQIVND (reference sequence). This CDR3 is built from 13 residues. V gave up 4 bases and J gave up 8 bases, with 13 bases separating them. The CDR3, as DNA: TGTGCCAGTAGTAGCCGCGGGACGGGTACGCAGTATTTT. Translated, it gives CASSSRGTGTQYF.

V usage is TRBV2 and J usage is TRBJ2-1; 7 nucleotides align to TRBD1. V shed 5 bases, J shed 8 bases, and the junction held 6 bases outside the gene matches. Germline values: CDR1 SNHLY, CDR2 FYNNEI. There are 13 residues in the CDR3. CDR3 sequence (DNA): TGTGCCAGCAGTATAGGACAGGTGCATGAGCAGTTCTTC. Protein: CASSIGQVHEQFF.

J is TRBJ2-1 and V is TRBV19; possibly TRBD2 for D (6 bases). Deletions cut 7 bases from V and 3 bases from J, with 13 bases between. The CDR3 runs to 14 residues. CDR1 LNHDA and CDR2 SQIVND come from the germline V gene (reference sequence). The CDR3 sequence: CASTSGLYYNEQFF. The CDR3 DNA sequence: TGTGCCAGTACAAGCGGGTTATACTACAATGAGCAGTTCTTC.

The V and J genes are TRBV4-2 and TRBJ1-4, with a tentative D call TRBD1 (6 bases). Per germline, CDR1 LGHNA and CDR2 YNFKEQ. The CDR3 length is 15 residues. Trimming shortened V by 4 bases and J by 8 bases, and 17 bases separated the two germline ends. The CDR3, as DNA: TGTGCCAGCAGCCCCGAGGCAGGGGTACGGGAAAAACTGTTTTTT. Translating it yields CASSPEAGVREKLFF.

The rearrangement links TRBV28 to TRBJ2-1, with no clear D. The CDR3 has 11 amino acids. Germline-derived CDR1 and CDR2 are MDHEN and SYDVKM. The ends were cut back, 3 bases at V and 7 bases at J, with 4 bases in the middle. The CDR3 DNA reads TGTGCCAGCAGTTTGATGAATGAGCAGTTCTTC. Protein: CASSLMNEQFF.

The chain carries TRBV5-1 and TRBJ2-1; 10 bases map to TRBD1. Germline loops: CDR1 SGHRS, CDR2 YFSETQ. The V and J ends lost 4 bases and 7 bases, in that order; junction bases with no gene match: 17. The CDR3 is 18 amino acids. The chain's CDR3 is CASSLRPTGQGFNNEQFF. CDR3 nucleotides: TGCGCCAGCAGCCTCCGACCTACGGGACAGGGGTTTAATAATGAGCAGTTCTTC.

The CDR3 reads CASSFKGTDTQYF. DNA for the CDR3: TGTGCCAGCAGCTTCAAAGGCACAGATACGCAGTATTTT. The chain uses TRBV5-6 and TRBJ2-3; D is ambiguous. The ends were cut back, 2 bases at V and 1 base at J, with 5 bases in the middle. CDR3 length: 13 amino acids. CDR1 and CDR2 (germline): SGHDT, YYEEEE. Full variable domain (rest looked up from reference TRBV5-6 and TRBJ2-3): DAGVTQSPTHLIKTRGQQVTLRCSPKSGHDTVSWYQQALGQGPQFIFQYYEEEERQRGNFPDRFSGHQFPNYSSELNVNALLLGDSALYLCASSFKGTDTQYFGPGTRLTVL.

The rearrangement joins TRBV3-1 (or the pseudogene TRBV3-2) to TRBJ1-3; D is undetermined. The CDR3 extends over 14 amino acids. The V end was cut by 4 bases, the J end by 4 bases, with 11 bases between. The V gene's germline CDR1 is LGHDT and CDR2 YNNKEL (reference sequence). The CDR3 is CASSPSDSGNTIYF. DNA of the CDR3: TGTGCCAGCAGCCCTTCCGATTCCGGAAACACCATATATTTT.

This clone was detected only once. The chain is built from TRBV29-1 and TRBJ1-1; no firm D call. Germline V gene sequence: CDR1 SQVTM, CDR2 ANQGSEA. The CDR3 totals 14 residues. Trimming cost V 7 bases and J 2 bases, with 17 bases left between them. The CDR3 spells CSAIASWLNTEAFF. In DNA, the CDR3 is TGCAGCGCCATAGCGTCTTGGTTAAACACTGAAGCTTTCTTT.

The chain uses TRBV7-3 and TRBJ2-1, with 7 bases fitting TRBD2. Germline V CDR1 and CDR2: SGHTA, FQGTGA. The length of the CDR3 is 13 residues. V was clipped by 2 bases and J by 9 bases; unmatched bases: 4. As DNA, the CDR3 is TGTGCCAGCAGCTTAGGGGGGGTGACTGAGCAGTTCTTC. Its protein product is CASSLGGVTEQFF.

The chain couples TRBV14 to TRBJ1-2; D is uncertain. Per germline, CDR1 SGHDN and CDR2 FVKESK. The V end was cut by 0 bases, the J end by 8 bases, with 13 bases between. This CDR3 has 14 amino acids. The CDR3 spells CASSQEWQSGGYTF. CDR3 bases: TGTGCCAGCAGCCAAGAATGGCAGAGCGGGGGCTACACCTTC.

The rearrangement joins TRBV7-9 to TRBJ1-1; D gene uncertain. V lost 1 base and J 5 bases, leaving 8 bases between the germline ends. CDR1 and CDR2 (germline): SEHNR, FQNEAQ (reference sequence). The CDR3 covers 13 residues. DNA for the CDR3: TGTGCCAGCAGCTTAGACCGGTGGACTGAAGCTTTCTTT. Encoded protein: CASSLDRWTEAFF. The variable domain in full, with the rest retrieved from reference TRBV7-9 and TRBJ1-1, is DTGVSQNPRHKITKRGQNVTFRCDPISEHNRLYWYRQTLGQGPEFLTYFQNEAQLEKSRLLSDRFSAERPKGSFSTLEIQRTEQGDSAMYLCASSLDRWTEAFFGQGTRLTVV.

The CDR3 spells CASSPNTVVPYEQYF. CDR3 DNA sequence: TGCGCCAGCAGCCCTAACACAGTAGTCCCTTACGAGCAGTACTTC. The gene calls are TRBV4-1 and TRBJ2-7; unclear D gene. This CDR3 has 15 residues. V lost 4 bases and J lost 4, with 17 bases in between. Per the germline V gene, CDR1 is MGHRA and CDR2 is YSYEKL.

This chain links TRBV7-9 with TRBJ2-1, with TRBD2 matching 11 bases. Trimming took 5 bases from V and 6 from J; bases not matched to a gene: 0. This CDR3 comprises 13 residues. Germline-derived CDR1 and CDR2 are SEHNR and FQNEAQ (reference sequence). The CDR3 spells CASSTSGSNEQFF. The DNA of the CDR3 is TGTGCCAGCAGCACTAGCGGGAGCAATGAGCAGTTCTTC.

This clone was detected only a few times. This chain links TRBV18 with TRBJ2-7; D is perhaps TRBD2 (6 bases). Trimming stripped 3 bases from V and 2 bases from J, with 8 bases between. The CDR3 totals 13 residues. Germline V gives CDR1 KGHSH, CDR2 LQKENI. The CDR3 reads CASSPWEAYEQYF. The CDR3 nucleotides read TGTGCCAGCTCACCTTGGGAGGCCTACGAGCAGTACTTC. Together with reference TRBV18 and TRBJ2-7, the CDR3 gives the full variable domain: NAGVMQNPRHLVRRRGQEARLRCSPMKGHSHVYWYRQLPEEGLKFMVYLQKENIIDESGMPKERFSAEFPKEGPSILRIQQVVRGDSAAYFCASSPWEAYEQYFGPGTRLTVT.

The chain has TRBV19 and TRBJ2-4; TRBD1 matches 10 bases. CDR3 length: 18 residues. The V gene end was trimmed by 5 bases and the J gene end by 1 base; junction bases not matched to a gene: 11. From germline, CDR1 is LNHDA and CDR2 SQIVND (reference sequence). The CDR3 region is CASSLYRQGAMAKNIQYF. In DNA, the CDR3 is TGTGCCAGTAGTCTCTACCGACAGGGGGCTATGGCCAAAAACATTCAGTACTTC. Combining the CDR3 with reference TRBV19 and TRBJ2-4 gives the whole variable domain DGGITQSPKYLFRKEGQNVTLSCEQNLNHDAMYWYRQDPGQGLRLIYYSQIVNDFQKGDIAEGYSVSREKKESFPLTVTSAQKNPTAFYLCASSLYRQGAMAKNIQYFGAGTRLSVL.

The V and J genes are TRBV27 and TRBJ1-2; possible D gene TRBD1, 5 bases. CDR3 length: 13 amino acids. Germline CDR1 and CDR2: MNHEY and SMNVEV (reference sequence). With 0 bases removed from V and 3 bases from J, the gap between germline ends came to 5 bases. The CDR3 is CASSLSRDYGYTF. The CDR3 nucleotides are TGTGCCAGCAGTTTATCCAGGGACTATGGCTACACCTTC.

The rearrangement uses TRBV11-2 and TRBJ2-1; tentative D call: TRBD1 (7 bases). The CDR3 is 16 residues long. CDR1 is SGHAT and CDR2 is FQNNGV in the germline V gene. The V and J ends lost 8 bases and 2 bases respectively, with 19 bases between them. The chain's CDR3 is CASDRVDGGAYNEQFF. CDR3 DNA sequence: TGTGCCAGCGACAGGGTCGACGGCGGGGCCTACAATGAGCAGTTCTTC.

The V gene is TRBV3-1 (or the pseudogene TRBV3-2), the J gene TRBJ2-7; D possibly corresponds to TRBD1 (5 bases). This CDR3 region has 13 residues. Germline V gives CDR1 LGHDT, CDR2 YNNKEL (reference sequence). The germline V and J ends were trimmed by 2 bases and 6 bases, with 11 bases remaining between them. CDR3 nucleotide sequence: TGTGCCAGCAGCCAACTACAGGAAGGCGAGCAGTACTTC. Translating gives CASSQLQEGEQYF.

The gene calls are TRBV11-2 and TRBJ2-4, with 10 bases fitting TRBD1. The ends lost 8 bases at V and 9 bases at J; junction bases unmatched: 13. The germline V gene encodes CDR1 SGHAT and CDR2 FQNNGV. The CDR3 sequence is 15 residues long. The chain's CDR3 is CASRRPGTGVSIQYF. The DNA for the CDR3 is TGTGCCAGCCGCCGTCCCGGGACAGGGGTGAGCATTCAGTACTTC.

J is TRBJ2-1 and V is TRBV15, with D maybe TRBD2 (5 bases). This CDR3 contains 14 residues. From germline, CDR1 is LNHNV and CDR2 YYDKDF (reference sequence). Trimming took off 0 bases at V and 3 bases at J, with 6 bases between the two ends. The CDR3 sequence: CATSRDRDYNEQFF. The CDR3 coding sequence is TGTGCCACCAGCAGAGATCGGGACTACAATGAGCAGTTCTTC.

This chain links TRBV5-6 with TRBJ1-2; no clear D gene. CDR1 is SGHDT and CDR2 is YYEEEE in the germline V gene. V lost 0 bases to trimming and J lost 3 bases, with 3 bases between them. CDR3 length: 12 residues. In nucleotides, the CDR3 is TGTGCCAGCAGCTTGGAGGACTATGGCTACACCTTC. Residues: CASSLEDYGYTF.

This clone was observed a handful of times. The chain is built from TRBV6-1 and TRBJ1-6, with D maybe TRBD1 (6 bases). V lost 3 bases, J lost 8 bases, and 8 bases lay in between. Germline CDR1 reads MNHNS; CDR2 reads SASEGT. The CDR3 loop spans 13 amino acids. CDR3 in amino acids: CASSDSGDSPLHF. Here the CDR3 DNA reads TGTGCCAGCAGTGATTCAGGGGATTCACCCCTCCACTTT.

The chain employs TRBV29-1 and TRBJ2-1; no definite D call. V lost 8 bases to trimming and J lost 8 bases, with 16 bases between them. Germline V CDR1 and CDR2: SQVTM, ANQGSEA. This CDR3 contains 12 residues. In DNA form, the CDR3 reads TGCAGCTTCCCATCTAGTTGGGATGAGCAGTTCTTC. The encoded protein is CSFPSSWDEQFF.

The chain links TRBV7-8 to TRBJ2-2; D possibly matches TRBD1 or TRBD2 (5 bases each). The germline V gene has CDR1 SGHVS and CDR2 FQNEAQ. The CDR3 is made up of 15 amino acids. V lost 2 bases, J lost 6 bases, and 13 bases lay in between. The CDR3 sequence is CASSLWGWDAGELFF. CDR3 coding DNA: TGTGCCAGCAGCTTATGGGGGTGGGACGCCGGGGAGCTGTTTTTT.

The CDR3 is CASSYAGSTEAFF. In nucleotides, the CDR3 is TGTGCCAGCAGCTATGCAGGGTCCACTGAAGCTTTCTTT. The rearrangement uses TRBV2 and TRBJ1-1; D may be TRBD1 (5 bases). Germline V gene data show CDR1 as SNHLY and CDR2 as FYNNEI. Deletions cut 6 bases from V and 4 bases from J, with 12 bases between. The CDR3 runs 13 residues.

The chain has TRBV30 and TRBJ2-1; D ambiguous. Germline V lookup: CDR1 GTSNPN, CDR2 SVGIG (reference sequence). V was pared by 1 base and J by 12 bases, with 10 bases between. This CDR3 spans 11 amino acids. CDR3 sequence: CAWSAKIGQFF. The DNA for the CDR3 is TGTGCCTGGAGTGCCAAGATTGGGCAGTTCTTC. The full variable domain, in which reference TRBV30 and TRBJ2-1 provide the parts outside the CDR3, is SQTIHQWPATLVQPVGSPLSLECTVEGTSNPNLYWYRQAAGRGLQLLFYSVGIGQISSEVPQNLSASRPQDRQFILSSKKLLLSDSGFYLCAWSAKIGQFFGPGTRLTVL.

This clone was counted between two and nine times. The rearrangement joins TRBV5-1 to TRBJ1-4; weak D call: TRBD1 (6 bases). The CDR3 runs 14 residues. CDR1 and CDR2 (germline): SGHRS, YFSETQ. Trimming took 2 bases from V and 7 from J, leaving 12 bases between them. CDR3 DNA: TGCGCCAGCAGCTTACTGGGGGCTACTGAAAAACTGTTTTTT. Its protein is CASSLLGATEKLFF.

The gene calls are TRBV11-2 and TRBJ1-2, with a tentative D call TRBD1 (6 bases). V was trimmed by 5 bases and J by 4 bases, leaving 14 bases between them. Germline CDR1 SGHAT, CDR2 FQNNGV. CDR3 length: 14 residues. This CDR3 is CASSRTVSSYGYTF. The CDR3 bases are TGTGCCAGCAGCCGGACAGTCTCGAGCTATGGCTACACCTTC.

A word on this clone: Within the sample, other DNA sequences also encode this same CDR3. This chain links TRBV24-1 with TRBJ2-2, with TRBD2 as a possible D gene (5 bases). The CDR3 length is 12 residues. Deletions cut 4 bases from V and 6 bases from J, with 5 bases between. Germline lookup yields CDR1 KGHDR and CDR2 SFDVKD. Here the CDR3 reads CATSERAGELFF. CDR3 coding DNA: TGTGCCACCAGTGAGAGGGCCGGGGAGCTGTTTTTT.

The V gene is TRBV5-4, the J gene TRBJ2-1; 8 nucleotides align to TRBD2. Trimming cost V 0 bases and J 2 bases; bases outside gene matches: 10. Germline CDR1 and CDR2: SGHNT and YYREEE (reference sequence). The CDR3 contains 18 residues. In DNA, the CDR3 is TGTGCCAGCAGCTTGGGGGGGAGCGGGGGACATACCTACAATGAGCAGTTCTTC. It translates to CASSLGGSGGHTYNEQFF.